What follows are 18 T cell receptor beta chains derived from one specimen sequenced in a study of cytomegalovirus exposure and HLA in healthy donors. Primers for the PCR totalled 60 Vbeta and 13 Jbeta. Using immunoSEQ multiplex PCR, the repertoire was profiled, and TCRdb retains in-frame clones only, with some absent. The sample contains about 180,000 clones, roughly three quarters of which appear only once. Sample: PBMCs. The origin of the receptors is a woman in her thirties in good health and CMV-seropositive.

J is TRBJ2-7 and V is TRBV2; 9 bases align to TRBD1. Germline V gene data show CDR1 as SNHLY and CDR2 as FYNNEI. The ends lost 6 bases at V and 5 bases at J; junction bases unmatched: 8. This CDR3 is 14 amino acids long. Here the CDR3 DNA reads TGTGCCAGCAGGCGGACAGGGGCTCCCAACGAGCAGTACTTC. It specifies CASRRTGAPNEQYF.

This clone has a handful of counts. The V gene is TRBV11-2, the J gene TRBJ1-2, with D possibly being TRBD1 (6 bases). CDR3 size: 17 residues. Per germline, CDR1 SGHAT and CDR2 FQNNGV. Trimming removed 0 bases at V and 1 base at J, with 15 bases between. DNA of the CDR3: TGTGCCAGCAGCTTAGACACGGGGACACCCCATAACTATGGCTACACCTTC. Protein: CASSLDTGTPHNYGYTF. Complete variable domain (other parts from reference TRBV11-2 and TRBJ1-2): EAGVAQSPRYKIIEKRQSVAFWCNPISGHATLYWYQQILGQGPKLLIQFQNNGVVDDSQLPKDRFSAERLKGVDSTLKIQPAKLEDSAVYLCASSLDTGTPHNYGYTFGSGTRLTVV.

The chain links TRBV5-1 to TRBJ2-7; 13 bases fit TRBD2. CDR1 and CDR2 from the germline V gene are SGHRS and YFSETQ. CDR3 length: 18 residues. Germline trimming cut 4 bases from V and 3 bases from J; bases unmatched to any gene: 13. CDR3 nucleotide sequence: TGCGCCAGCAGCCGTACACTAACGACTAGCGGGGGGCTCTACGAGCAGTACTTC. It codes for CASSRTLTTSGGLYEQYF.

The genes are TRBV27 and TRBJ2-5, with TRBD1 matching 9 bases. The CDR3 loop spans 16 amino acids. Germline-derived CDR1 and CDR2 are MNHEY and SMNVEV (reference sequence). After removal of 5 bases from V and 5 bases from J, the junction contained 12 bases not matched to a gene. In DNA, the CDR3 is TGTGCCAGCAGTCCCCACCTGGGACAGGGAGCGGAGACCCAGTACTTC. Translated, it gives CASSPHLGQGAETQYF.

The gene calls are TRBV7-2 and TRBJ1-5; D not resolved. In germline, CDR1 is SGHTA, CDR2 FQGNSA. The germline V and J ends were trimmed by 5 bases and 6 bases, with 11 bases remaining between them. The CDR3 runs 13 residues. The chain's CDR3 is CASSPPSGQPQHF. The DNA for the CDR3 is TGTGCCAGCAGCCCCCCCAGCGGTCAGCCCCAGCATTTT.

In its sample, this clone was seen a few times. The chain is built from TRBV7-2 and TRBJ2-7; D unresolved. Looked up from germline, CDR1 is SGHTA and CDR2 is FQGNSA. Trimming stripped 1 base from V and 3 bases from J, with 10 bases between. The CDR3 is 14 amino acids. CDR3 region: CASSLESLNYEQYF. CDR3 DNA: TGTGCCAGCAGCTTAGAGAGCCTGAACTACGAGCAGTACTTC.

V gene TRBV19 combines with J gene TRBJ2-3, with a weak D call TRBD2 (6 bases). V was shortened by 5 bases and J by 0 bases, with 18 bases between the two germline ends. The CDR3 consists of 17 residues. Germline V gene sequence: CDR1 LNHDA, CDR2 SQIVND (reference sequence). The DNA for the CDR3 is TGTGCCAGTAGTCCGCTGAGAGCGGGCGGTAGCACAGATACGCAGTATTTT. Translation gives CASSPLRAGGSTDTQYF.

The chain carries TRBV6-1 and TRBJ2-7; TRBD1 aligns across 12 bases. Per germline, CDR1 MNHNS and CDR2 SASEGT. J was trimmed by 5 bases and V by 4 bases; bases with no gene match: 6. The CDR3 consists of 15 residues. The CDR3 sequence: CASSARDRGLDEQYF. CDR3 nucleotides: TGTGCCAGCAGTGCCCGGGACAGGGGGCTCGACGAGCAGTACTTC.

The chain couples TRBV25-1 to TRBJ1-5, with D perhaps TRBD1 (5 bases). The CDR3 runs 14 residues. Per the germline V gene, CDR1 is MGHDK and CDR2 is SYGVNS. Trimming left V 8 bases short and J 3 bases short, with 14 bases between. The CDR3 sequence is CASGAGGDNQPQHF. The CDR3 bases are TGTGCCAGCGGGGCCGGGGGGGACAATCAGCCCCAGCATTTT.

This clone turned up a few times. The chain is built from TRBV9 and TRBJ2-5, with a possible D match to TRBD2 (6 bases). V lost 0 bases to trimming and J lost 5 bases, with 11 bases between them. In germline, CDR1 is SGDLS, CDR2 YYNGEE. CDR3 size: 14 residues. CDR3 bases: TGTGCCAGCAGCGTAGGGCGGGGCAGGGAGACCCAGTACTTC. Amino acids: CASSVGRGRETQYF.

V usage is TRBV28 and J usage is TRBJ2-2; no firm D call. The CDR3 is 14 residues long. The germline V gene encodes CDR1 MDHEN and CDR2 SYDVKM. Trimming cost V 3 bases and J 5 bases, with 10 bases left between them. The CDR3: CASSFSSPTGELFF. CDR3 DNA: TGTGCCAGCAGTTTTAGCAGCCCTACCGGGGAGCTGTTTTTT.

The V and J genes are TRBV10-1 and TRBJ2-7; the match to TRBD2 covers 7 bases. This CDR3 is 13 amino acids long. J was trimmed by 7 bases and V by 9 bases; bases with no gene match: 12. Germline V gene lookup returns CDR1 WNHNN and CDR2 SYGVQD (reference sequence). CDR3 protein: CASSGSIPGEQYF. The CDR3 DNA reads as TGCGCCAGTAGCGGGTCCATTCCAGGGGAGCAGTACTTC.

The rearrangement joins TRBV30 to TRBJ2-3; 9 nucleotides match TRBD1. This CDR3 is built from 15 residues. The J segment lost 7 bases and the V segment lost 2 bases, leaving 10 bases of the junction unmatched. In germline, CDR1 is GTSNPN, CDR2 SVGIG (reference sequence). The CDR3 bases are TGTGCCTGGAGTTTCCGGGACAGGGTAATGAATACGCAGTATTTT. Its protein is CAWSFRDRVMNTQYF.

This clone came up a few times. The chain recombines TRBV28 with TRBJ2-1; 10 bases fit TRBD2. CDR3 length: 15 amino acids. Per germline, CDR1 MDHEN and CDR2 SYDVKM. The J segment lost 7 bases and the V segment lost 3 bases, leaving 6 bases of the junction unmatched. The CDR3 DNA sequence: TGTGCCAGCAGTTTGGAACTAGCGGGAAATAATGAGCAGTTCTTC. Residues: CASSLELAGNNEQFF.

The V call is TRBV5-1, the J call TRBJ2-2; 8 positions agree with TRBD1. In germline, CDR1 is SGHRS, CDR2 YFSETQ. The CDR3 consists of 15 residues. The V segment lost 3 bases and the J segment 0 bases; nucleotides outside the gene matches: 1. The CDR3 is CASSWDRPNTGELFF. DNA for the CDR3: TGCGCCAGCAGCTGGGACAGGCCGAACACCGGGGAGCTGTTTTTT. The variable domain in full, completed from reference TRBV5-1 and TRBJ2-2, reads KAGVTQTPRYLIKTRGQQVTLSCSPISGHRSVSWYQQTPGQGLQFLFEYFSETQRNKGNFPGRFSGRQFSNSRSEMNVSTLELGDSALYLCASSWDRPNTGELFFGEGSRLTVL.

This clone was seen just once. The rearrangement links TRBV9 to TRBJ2-5; 7 bases match TRBD2. Germline V gene lookup returns CDR1 SGDLS and CDR2 YYNGEE. The J segment lost 11 bases and the V segment lost 6 bases, leaving 13 bases of the junction unmatched. The CDR3 covers 13 residues. The DNA for the CDR3 is TGTGCCAGCACCGAGGGAGGGGCGGGTGAGCAGTACTTC. The encoded protein is CASTEGGAGEQYF. Looking up the rest from reference TRBV9 and TRBJ2-5 gives the full variable domain: DSGVTQTPKHLITATGQRVTLRCSPRSGDLSVYWYQQSLDQGLQFLIQYYNGEERAKGNILERFSAQQFPDLHSELNLSSLELGDSALYFCASTEGGAGEQYFGPGTRLLVL.

The V gene is TRBV4-3, the J gene TRBJ2-1, with a weak D call TRBD2 (6 bases). The germline V gene has CDR1 LGHNA and CDR2 YSLEER. The CDR3 is 15 residues long. V was clipped by 1 base and J by 2 bases, with 9 bases between them. The CDR3 coding sequence is TGCGCCAGCAGCCAAGGGCGGGACCCCTACAATGAGCAGTTCTTC. Translating gives CASSQGRDPYNEQFF.

This clone has only one observation. J is TRBJ1-3 and V is TRBV11-3; D is ambiguous. CDR3 length equals 12 residues. The V gene lost 6 bases and the J gene lost 4 bases, with 7 bases spanning the gap. Germline loops: CDR1 SGHNT, CDR2 YENEEA. The CDR3 spells CASRSAGNTIYF. The CDR3 nucleotides are TGTGCCAGCAGGTCCGCGGGAAACACCATATATTTT.